This record covers a single TCR beta chain. The sample's treatment: about 20 received Ad26.COV2.S at low or high dose, single or two shots; five or six received placebo; per-sample allocation not given. Sampling happened 63 days after the first vaccine or placebo injection. These data originate in a study of Ad26.COV2.S vaccination and SARS-CoV-2 variants. As for the study in general: Ad26.COV2.S given intramuscularly, once or twice 56 days apart.

The CDR3 runs to 16 residues. V was cut by 1 base and J by 6 bases, with 15 bases left in between. Germline CDR1 LNHNV, CDR2 YYDKDF (reference sequence). The method was immunoSEQ multiplex PCR; TCRdb's version includes in-frame clones alone and lacks a portion of them. The table lists roughly 320,000 clones, approximately 86% of them singletons. The chain joins TRBV15 to TRBJ2-2; D is possibly TRBD1 (5 bases). Sample: peripheral blood, taken in a trial of Ad26.COV2.S vaccine versus placebo. The receptor was isolated from a person between 18 and 59 years old who received the Ad26.COV2.S COVID-19 vaccine or a placebo. Written as DNA, the CDR3 is TGTGCCACCAGCAGAGGGAACAGGTTAGGGGCCGGGGAGCTGTTTTTT. This gives the protein CATSRGNRLGAGELFF.